This T cell receptor beta chain was sequenced in a study of T cell repertoires in MIS-A myocarditis. The V gene lost 2 bases and the J gene lost 4 bases, with 10 bases spanning the gap. In germline, CDR1 is MRHNA, CDR2 SNTAGT. This CDR3 region has 14 residues. TCRdb keeps only in-frame clones here, not all; method: immunoSEQ multiplex PCR. Here the sample spans approximately 10,000 clones, around 89% being singletons. Sequencing was done on a sample of thoracic lymph node tissue obtained at autopsy. The chain combines TRBV6-4 with TRBJ2-3; weak D call: TRBD1 (6 bases). The clonotype comes from a man aged 18 to 29 with fulminant myocarditis from multisystem inflammatory syndrome in adults (MIS-A) after COVID-19. The CDR3 DNA reads as TGTGCCAGCAGTGACGGAGAGGGGGCAGATACGCAGTATTTT. Its translation: CASSDGEGADTQYF.